Each of the 30 T cell receptor beta chains below was sequenced from the same sample in a study of blood T cell repertoires in COVID-19. This table comes from immunoSEQ multiplex PCR, and its TCRdb copy is limited to in-frame clones, with some not included. Here the sample spans approximately 120,000 clones, 85% to 90% being singletons. Sequencing input: peripheral blood. These receptors came from a human donor in a cohort sampled during active COVID-19.

This clone was seen only a few times. This chain connects TRBV25-1 to TRBJ2-3, with TRBD2 identical over 8 bases. This CDR3 comprises 15 residues. Looked up from germline, CDR1 is MGHDK and CDR2 is SYGVNS. V trimming: 1 base; J trimming: 5 bases; junction bases outside the gene matches: 5. For the CDR3, the DNA is TGTGCCAGCAGTGAATTGTTCCGGGAGGGAGATACGCAGTATTTT. It is translated as CASSELFREGDTQYF.

This clone was found once. The chain recombines TRBV18 with TRBJ1-4, with no clear D. CDR1 KGHSH and CDR2 LQKENI come from the germline V gene. Between the trimmed V and J ends, which lost 1 base and 8 bases, there was a span of 8 bases. This CDR3 region has 13 residues. Here the CDR3 reads CASSPREREKLFF. DNA for the CDR3: TGTGCCAGCTCACCACGTGAGAGGGAAAAACTGTTTTTT.

The gene calls are TRBV5-1 and TRBJ1-3; D remains unclear. In germline, CDR1 is SGHRS, CDR2 YFSETQ. This CDR3 region has 17 residues. V dropped 4 bases and J dropped 0 bases, with 17 bases sitting between them. CDR3 in DNA: TGCGCCAGCAGCCCTTCGGCCAGCGTTCTCTCTGGAAACACCATATATTTT. As protein: CASSPSASVLSGNTIYF.

The chain has TRBV19 and TRBJ1-6; TRBD1 is a possible D gene (6 bases). The CDR3 has 15 amino acids. Trimming pared 3 bases from V and 9 bases from J, leaving 15 bases between. Germline CDR1 reads LNHDA; CDR2 reads SQIVND (reference sequence). The CDR3 here is CASSIGQGLASPLHF. Written as DNA, the CDR3 is TGTGCCAGTAGTATTGGGCAGGGGTTAGCTTCACCCCTCCACTTT.

J is TRBJ1-3 and V is TRBV29-1; D unresolved. The germline V and J ends were trimmed by 7 bases and 0 bases, with 13 bases remaining between them. Germline CDR1 and CDR2: SQVTM and ANQGSEA. This CDR3 is 14 amino acids long. The CDR3 sequence is CSAAQGSSGNTIYF. DNA for the CDR3: TGCAGCGCCGCACAAGGGAGCTCTGGAAACACCATATATTTT.

The rearrangement joins TRBV7-2 to TRBJ2-5; TRBD2 matches 11 bases. V shed 2 bases and J 5 bases; nucleotides not matched to a gene: 4. Germline CDR1 and CDR2: SGHTA and FQGNSA. The CDR3 has 15 amino acids. Written as DNA, the CDR3 is TGTGCCAGCAGCTTACAACTAGCGGGAGCCGAGACCCAGTACTTC. Translating gives CASSLQLAGAETQYF.

The chain employs TRBV28 and TRBJ2-2, with TRBD1 matching 7 bases. The CDR3 length is 15 residues. After removal of 7 bases from V and 3 bases from J, the junction contained 8 bases not matched to a gene. Germline V gene sequence: CDR1 MDHEN, CDR2 SYDVKM. CDR3 residues: CASTQGEPYTGELFF. The CDR3 nucleotides read TGTGCCAGCACCCAGGGGGAGCCTTACACCGGGGAGCTGTTTTTT. Complete variable domain (other parts from reference TRBV28 and TRBJ2-2): DVKVTQSSRYLVKRTGEKVFLECVQDMDHENMFWYRQDPGLGLRLIYFSYDVKMKEKGDIPEGYSVSREKKERFSLILESASTNQTSMYLCASTQGEPYTGELFFGEGSRLTVL.

The chain uses TRBV27 and TRBJ1-1; D is unresolved. The CDR3 totals 13 residues. CDR1 is MNHEY and CDR2 is SMNVEV in the germline V gene (reference sequence). V was shortened by 6 bases and J by 3 bases, with 11 bases between the two germline ends. The CDR3: CASRKNRDTEAFF. As DNA, the CDR3 is TGTGCCAGCAGAAAAAACCGGGACACTGAAGCTTTCTTT.

This rearrangement joins TRBV5-1 to TRBJ2-2; a weak D match, TRBD1 (5 bases). Per germline, CDR1 SGHRS and CDR2 YFSETQ. With 0 bases removed from V and 7 bases from J, the gap between germline ends came to 13 bases. The CDR3 spans 15 residues. The CDR3 here is CASSLGQGSFGELFF. For the CDR3, the DNA is TGCGCCAGCAGCTTGGGCCAGGGTAGTTTCGGGGAGCTGTTTTTT.

V gene TRBV7-6 combines with J gene TRBJ2-7; 7 positions match TRBD2. Germline-derived CDR1 and CDR2 are SGHVS and FNYEAQ. Trimming at V came to 1 base and at J to 2 bases, leaving 2 bases not matched to a gene. This CDR3 spans 14 amino acids. The chain's CDR3 is CASSLERGTYEQYF. CDR3 coding DNA: TGTGCCAGCAGCTTAGAGCGGGGTACCTACGAGCAGTACTTC.

The gene calls are TRBV28 and TRBJ1-5; D is uncertain. V lost 5 bases to trimming and J lost 7 bases, with 12 bases between them. The CDR3 has 13 residues. The germline gives CDR1 MDHEN, CDR2 SYDVKM. CDR3 region: CASSPGRRQPQHF. The CDR3 nucleotides read TGTGCCAGCAGTCCTGGGAGACGGCAGCCCCAGCATTTT.

V and J are TRBV2 and TRBJ1-4; D is unclear. V was shortened by 2 bases and J by 4 bases, with 11 bases between the two germline ends. The CDR3 sequence is 15 residues long. Germline V gene lookup returns CDR1 SNHLY and CDR2 FYNNEI. This CDR3 is CASSEWRNGNEKLFF. The DNA for the CDR3 is TGTGCCAGCAGTGAATGGAGGAATGGTAATGAAAAACTGTTTTTT.

The chain recombines TRBV2 with TRBJ1-4; D gene unclear. CDR3 length: 16 amino acids. With 6 bases removed from V and 4 bases from J, the gap between germline ends came to 18 bases. In germline, CDR1 is SNHLY, CDR2 FYNNEI. The DNA for the CDR3 is TGTGCCAGCAGAGGGAGTGCCCCAGCCTTTAATGAAAAACTGTTTTTT. It is translated as CASRGSAPAFNEKLFF.

The chain recombines TRBV7-9 with TRBJ2-7, with D unresolved. CDR3 size: 11 residues. Per germline, CDR1 SEHNR and CDR2 FQNEAQ (reference sequence). V shed 3 bases and J shed 3 bases, with 3 bases lying between them. The CDR3 region has the DNA TGTGCCAGCAGCTTCCTCTACGAGCAGTACTTC. This encodes CASSFLYEQYF.

The chain joins TRBV20-1 to TRBJ2-1, with 7 bases aligning to TRBD1. CDR3 length equals 11 residues. V shed 3 bases and J 13 bases; nucleotides not matched to a gene: 6. Germline CDR1 is DFQATT and CDR2 is SNEGSKA (reference sequence). CDR3 loop: CSARTGQIQFF. In nucleotides, the CDR3 is TGCAGTGCTAGGACGGGACAGATACAGTTCTTC.

The V and J genes are TRBV28 and TRBJ1-1; a possible D gene is TRBD1 (6 bases). This CDR3 contains 14 residues. Germline V gene data show CDR1 as MDHEN and CDR2 as SYDVKM. Between the trimmed V and J ends, which lost 6 bases and 0 bases, there was a span of 11 bases. The CDR3 loop reads CASRSGQMNTEAFF. The CDR3 DNA follows: TGTGCCAGCAGATCCGGACAGATGAACACTGAAGCTTTCTTT. Complete variable domain (other parts from reference TRBV28 and TRBJ1-1): DVKVTQSSRYLVKRTGEKVFLECVQDMDHENMFWYRQDPGLGLRLIYFSYDVKMKEKGDIPEGYSVSREKKERFSLILESASTNQTSMYLCASRSGQMNTEAFFGQGTRLTVV.

The chain couples TRBV7-2 to TRBJ2-7; 8 bases line up with TRBD1. With 5 bases clipped from V and 3 bases from J, the junction kept 9 bases outside the gene matches. This CDR3 comprises 15 residues. Germline V CDR1 and CDR2: SGHTA, FQGNSA. The CDR3 protein is CASSPPPGGIYEQYF. DNA of the CDR3: TGTGCCAGCAGCCCTCCCCCAGGGGGCATCTACGAGCAGTACTTC. The whole variable domain, remainder taken from reference TRBV7-2 and TRBJ2-7, is GAGVSQSPSNKVTEKGKDVELRCDPISGHTALYWYRQSLGQGLEFLIYFQGNSAPDKSGLPSDRFSAERTGGSVSTLTIQRTQQEDSAVYLCASSPPPGGIYEQYFGPGTRLTVT.

This chain connects TRBV12-3 or TRBV12-4 to TRBJ2-5; TRBD1 might be the D (5 bases). The CDR3 length is 13 residues. The germline V and J ends were trimmed by 5 bases and 2 bases, with 9 bases remaining between them. The CDR3 is CASSRRQQETQYF. The DNA for the CDR3 is TGTGCCAGCAGTAGGCGACAGCAAGAGACCCAGTACTTC.

The chain recombines TRBV2 with TRBJ2-5; 12 positions match TRBD1. The CDR3 spans 17 residues. Germline V gene lookup returns CDR1 SNHLY and CDR2 FYNNEI. Trimming at V came to 2 bases and at J to 1 base, leaving 5 bases not matched to a gene. Here the CDR3 DNA reads TGTGCCAGCAGTGAATGGGGGACAGGGGGCTTCCAAGAGACCCAGTACTTC. Its translation is CASSEWGTGGFQETQYF.

The rearrangement joins TRBV5-1 to TRBJ2-3; 9 positions match TRBD1. CDR1 and CDR2 from the germline V gene are SGHRS and YFSETQ. The ends lost 2 bases at V and 2 bases at J; junction bases unmatched: 3. The CDR3 extends over 15 amino acids. Written as DNA, the CDR3 is TGCGCCAGCAGCTTAACAGGGGGCAACACAGATACGCAGTATTTT. Translated: CASSLTGGNTDTQYF.

V gene TRBV28 combines with J gene TRBJ2-3; D might be TRBD2 (5 bases). Germline V gene lookup returns CDR1 MDHEN and CDR2 SYDVKM. Trimming pared 5 bases from V and 5 bases from J, leaving 17 bases between. The CDR3 covers 15 residues. CDR3 region: CASSRGTPRVDTQYF. The CDR3 DNA is TGTGCCAGCAGTCGAGGTACCCCGAGGGTAGATACGCAGTATTTT.

The rearrangement uses TRBV6-5 and TRBJ2-7; maybe TRBD1 (7 bases). V lost 6 bases to trimming and J lost 6 bases, with 18 bases between them. The CDR3 consists of 14 residues. The germline gives CDR1 MNHEY, CDR2 SVGAGI. The CDR3 bases are TGTGCCAGCAGCCAGATCTCAGGGGGGAGCGAGCAGTACTTC. Its protein product is CASSQISGGSEQYF.

This chain connects TRBV29-1 to TRBJ2-3; 7 bases map to TRBD2. From germline, CDR1 is SQVTM and CDR2 ANQGSEA. CDR3 length: 18 residues. V shed 2 bases, J shed 1 base, and the junction held 15 bases outside the gene matches. The chain's CDR3 is CSVERLGGRGVGTDTQYF. The DNA for the CDR3 is TGCAGCGTTGAACGACTGGGCGGGAGAGGTGTAGGCACAGATACGCAGTATTTT.

The chain has TRBV4-1 and TRBJ2-7; TRBD2 matches at 12 bases. Germline CDR1 reads MGHRA; CDR2 reads YSYEKL. The CDR3 is 16 residues long. Unmatched junction bases numbered 10, after V lost 4 bases and J lost 6 bases. This chain's CDR3 is CASSPAGPSGRGEQYF. The CDR3 nucleotides are TGCGCCAGCAGCCCCGCCGGGCCTAGCGGGAGGGGCGAGCAGTACTTC.

The chain recombines TRBV10-3 with TRBJ2-1; 8 bases line up with TRBD2. Germline CDR1 is ENHRY and CDR2 is SYGVKD. This CDR3 region has 14 residues. V trimming: 10 bases; J trimming: 1 base; junction bases outside the gene matches: 6. The CDR3 DNA is TGTGCCACCCTCAGCGGGAGTTCCTACAATGAGCAGTTCTTC. Amino acids: CATLSGSSYNEQFF.

The chain uses TRBV18 and TRBJ2-2, with a weak D call TRBD1 (6 bases). The germline V and J ends were trimmed by 2 bases and 0 bases, with 13 bases remaining between them. The germline CDR1 and CDR2 sequences are KGHSH and LQKENI. This CDR3 is 17 amino acids long. The CDR3 DNA sequence: TGTGCCAGCTCACCAATAGAACAGGGTTCGAACACCGGGGAGCTGTTTTTT. It is translated as CASSPIEQGSNTGELFF. Full variable domain (rest looked up from reference TRBV18 and TRBJ2-2): NAGVMQNPRHLVRRRGQEARLRCSPMKGHSHVYWYRQLPEEGLKFMVYLQKENIIDESGMPKERFSAEFPKEGPSILRIQQVVRGDSAAYFCASSPIEQGSNTGELFFGEGSRLTVL.

The chain links TRBV24-1 to TRBJ2-2; TRBD2 is a possible D gene (5 bases). Germline lookup yields CDR1 KGHDR and CDR2 SFDVKD. Deletions cut 7 bases from V and 8 bases from J, with 10 bases between. CDR3 length: 12 amino acids. The CDR3 loop reads CATRGIAGELFF. Written as DNA, the CDR3 is TGTGCCACCAGAGGGATAGCGGGGGAGCTGTTTTTT.

The V gene is TRBV13, the J gene TRBJ2-1, with 7 bases fitting TRBD2. Trimming removed 3 bases from V and 2 bases from J; junction bases left unmatched: 1. Per germline, CDR1 PRHDT and CDR2 FYEKMQ (reference sequence). CDR3 size: 14 residues. CDR3 nucleotides: TGTGCCAGCAGCTTGGGACTACCCTACAATGAGCAGTTCTTC. Protein product: CASSLGLPYNEQFF.

The V and J genes are TRBV19 and TRBJ2-7; TRBD1 aligns across 8 bases. The CDR3 spans 15 residues. Germline CDR1 is LNHDA and CDR2 is SQIVND (reference sequence). V trimming: 5 bases; J trimming: 0 bases; junction bases outside the gene matches: 6. The CDR3 DNA reads as TGTGCCAGTAGTCTTCGACAGGGGTACTCCTACGAGCAGTACTTC. This codes for CASSLRQGYSYEQYF.

The gene calls are TRBV5-1 and TRBJ2-4; 8 bases match TRBD2. Germline loops: CDR1 SGHRS, CDR2 YFSETQ. This CDR3 is 19 amino acids long. Germline trimming cut 0 bases from V and 8 bases from J; bases unmatched to any gene: 19. CDR3 amino acids: CASSLDIPRLSGSGDIQYF. Written as DNA, the CDR3 is TGCGCCAGCAGCTTGGACATACCCCGGTTAAGCGGGAGCGGAGACATTCAGTACTTC.